The clone carrying this T cell receptor (beta chain) was counted a few times. Its antigen is still unknown. This CDR3 spans 17 amino acids. Per the germline V gene, CDR1 is LGHNT and CDR2 is FRNRAP. V shed 5 bases and J shed 4 bases, with 20 bases lying between them. The record originates from a study of high-grade serous ovarian cancer treatment subgroups. Study-level background: Each sample yielded on average roughly 7,500 unique TCR beta rearrangements from more than 13,000 reads.

Profiled with immunoSEQ multiplex PCR; TCRdb holds only in-frame clones, not every one. The data show about 16,000 clones, 73% seen once. Tumor samples were taken before definitive surgery or chemotherapy. Study-wide points: These tumor repertoires lack spatial information from bulk sequencing. Different patients shared almost no repertoire; same-patient tumors shared roughly 0.1 to 0.8. Higher neoantigen levels went with greater TCR clonal relatedness.

The chain combines TRBV12-5 with TRBJ2-2; TRBD1 is a possible D gene (6 bases). Sequenced: tumor tissue. The clonotype was recovered from a human donor with high-grade serous ovarian cancer. Written as DNA, the CDR3 is TGTGCTAGTGGTAACCCGTCCGGGACACCTGGCACCGGGGAGCTGTTTTTT. Its translation: CASGNPSGTPGTGELFF.